These 18 T cell receptor beta chains were all obtained from the same sample, sequenced in a study of response to subunit inactivated influenza vaccine (dated by TCRdb to the late 2010s). Library creation used RT-PCR. The sequencer was an Illumina HiSeq 2500. The public reads were reanalyzed by TCRdb: fastp trimming at Q25, MiXCR alignment, in-frame beta chains only. For every CDR3 protein sequence, its rows merge into one entry that carries the most common genes and DNA. This sample lists about half a million distinct CDR3 sequences; approximately 7.7% were detected once. Over 10% of the sample rests with the top ten. This specimen consisted of PBMCs from blood, obtained around 25 months after vaccination. These receptors originate from a man between 50 and 75 years old who received an inactivated influenza vaccine. Donor details come from another sample of the same person, matched by shared clones.

This clonotype occurred a few times. The V call is TRBV4-2, the J call TRBJ2-1; weak D call: TRBD2 (6 bases). Trimming stripped 4 bases from V and 6 bases from J, with 19 bases between. The germline V gene encodes CDR1 LGHNA and CDR2 YNFKEQ. CDR3 length equals 16 residues. The CDR3 DNA is TGTGCCAGCAGCCCTGGGTTTGGGGACTCGAGCAATGAGCAGTTCTTC. It encodes CASSPGFGDSSNEQFF.

This clonotype has just a few counts. This chain uses TRBV15 with TRBJ2-2, with no clear D. Per germline, CDR1 LNHNV and CDR2 YYDKDF (reference sequence). With 1 base removed from V and 5 bases from J, the gap between germline ends came to 2 bases. The CDR3 length is 12 residues. CDR3 region: CATSRVTGELFF. Here the CDR3 DNA reads TGTGCCACCAGCAGAGTTACCGGGGAGCTGTTTTTT.

This clonotype occurred many times. The junction shows a germline mismatch at one end, possibly a read error. The chain employs TRBV5-1 and TRBJ2-5, with TRBD2 matching over 7 bases. The germline V gene encodes CDR1 SGHRS and CDR2 YFSETQ. The CDR3 is 14 amino acids. The DNA for the CDR3 is TGTGCCAGCAGCTTAGCTAGCGGACAAGAGACCCAGTACTTC. Protein product: CASSLASGQETQYF.

This clonotype has at least ten counts. The chain is built from TRBV5-1 and TRBJ1-2; D is uncertain. The CDR3 runs 13 residues. Trimming took off 4 bases at V and 2 bases at J, with 9 bases between the two ends. Germline CDR1 and CDR2: SGHRS and YFSETQ. The CDR3 DNA is TGCGCCAGCAGCCCAGGCCCAAACTATGGCTACACCTTC. It specifies CASSPGPNYGYTF.

This clonotype has only a few counts. The chain recombines TRBV28 with TRBJ1-5; TRBD1 matches at 9 bases. V lost 5 bases to trimming and J lost 7 bases; unmatched junction nucleotides: 6. The CDR3 is made up of 14 amino acids. The germline CDR1 and CDR2 sequences are MDHEN and SYDVKM. The CDR3 nucleotides are TGTGCCAGCAGTATCGGACAGGGGAGGCAGCCCCAGCATTTT. Its protein is CASSIGQGRQPQHF. Full variable domain (outside the CDR3, taken from reference TRBV28 and TRBJ1-5): DVKVTQSSRYLVKRTGEKVFLECVQDMDHENMFWYRQDPGLGLRLIYFSYDVKMKEKGDIPEGYSVSREKKERFSLILESASTNQTSMYLCASSIGQGRQPQHFGDGTRLSIL.

At least ten counts were recorded for this clonotype. This sequence joins TRBV7-2 and TRBJ2-2, with TRBD1 identical over 10 bases. The CDR3 extends over 14 amino acids. With 3 bases clipped from V and 7 bases from J, the junction kept 2 bases outside the gene matches. CDR1 and CDR2 from the germline V gene are SGHTA and FQGNSA. The CDR3 coding sequence is TGTGCCAGCAGCTTGGGACAGGGGAACGGGGAGCTGTTTTTT. Its protein is CASSLGQGNGELFF.

This clonotype came up many times. The rearrangement joins TRBV12-3 or TRBV12-4 to TRBJ2-1, with 8 bases aligning to TRBD1. V lost 2 bases and J lost 8; bases outside the gene matches: 8. The CDR3 contains 15 residues. In nucleotides, the CDR3 is TGTGCCAGCAGTTTAATCTCCGGACAGGGATATGAGCAGTTCTTC. Translating gives CASSLISGQGYEQFF.

The chain has TRBV11-3 and TRBJ2-1, with 10 positions matching TRBD2. The CDR3 length is 18 residues. V dropped 0 bases and J dropped 6; count of bases not matched to a gene: 11. Germline V lookup: CDR1 SGHNT, CDR2 YENEEA. Written as DNA, the CDR3 is TGTGCCAGCAGCTTAGAGCCATCAAGGCTAGCGGGAGTCAATGAGCAGTTCTTC. Translating it yields CASSLEPSRLAGVNEQFF.

This clonotype was detected only a few times. This chain connects TRBV12-3 or TRBV12-4 to TRBJ1-1; tentative D call: TRBD1 (6 bases). Trimming took 8 bases from V and 4 from J, leaving 14 bases between them. This CDR3 has 13 amino acids. CDR3 bases: TGTGCCAGCTTGAGGGGGTGGATCACTGAAGCTTTCTTT. This encodes CASLRGWITEAFF.

The chain has TRBV12-3 or TRBV12-4 and TRBJ2-3; D may be TRBD1 (5 bases). The CDR3 is 14 residues long. Between the trimmed V and J ends, which lost 2 bases and 5 bases, there was a span of 11 bases. This CDR3 reads CASSLSQVKDTQYF. The CDR3 DNA reads TGTGCCAGCAGTTTATCACAGGTCAAAGATACGCAGTATTTT.

This clonotype has more than one count but fewer than ten. This chain connects TRBV30 to TRBJ1-1; no clear D. This CDR3 has 15 amino acids. Germline V lookup: CDR1 GTSNPN, CDR2 SVGIG (reference sequence). The V and J ends lost 6 bases and 2 bases respectively, with 19 bases between them. Here the CDR3 reads CACLPGRWVNTEAFF. As DNA, the CDR3 is TGTGCCTGCCTTCCGGGCCGTTGGGTAAACACTGAAGCTTTCTTT.

V is TRBV7-9 and J is TRBJ2-7; 8 bases fit TRBD2. The ends lost 5 bases at V and 6 bases at J; junction bases unmatched: 15. This CDR3 comprises 16 residues. Germline values: CDR1 SEHNR, CDR2 FQNEAQ (reference sequence). CDR3 sequence reads: CASSQWSTGRGGEQYF. The CDR3 DNA reads TGTGCCAGCAGCCAGTGGTCCACGGGCCGGGGGGGCGAGCAGTACTTC.

This clonotype has more than one count but fewer than ten. This sequence joins TRBV29-1 and TRBJ1-1, with D possibly matching TRBD1 (5 bases). V shed 5 bases and J shed 8 bases, with 15 bases lying between them. Germline V lookup: CDR1 SQVTM, CDR2 ANQGSEA. CDR3 size: 12 residues. The CDR3 DNA is TGCAGCGTTCCGGGGGGGAGAAAGGAAGCTTTCTTT. Its protein product is CSVPGGRKEAFF.

A few counts support this clonotype. The gene calls are TRBV28 and TRBJ1-2; D may be TRBD1 (5 bases). The V end was cut by 8 bases, the J end by 8 bases, with 15 bases between. The germline V gene encodes CDR1 MDHEN and CDR2 SYDVKM. The CDR3 extends over 12 amino acids. The CDR3 sequence is CASGWQGSGYTF. CDR3 nucleotide sequence: TGTGCCAGCGGGTGGCAGGGAAGCGGCTACACCTTC.

The rearrangement uses TRBV4-1 and TRBJ2-1; 11 bases line up with TRBD2. Germline V gene data show CDR1 as MGHRA and CDR2 as YSYEKL. V shed 2 bases and J 12 bases; nucleotides not matched to a gene: 12. The CDR3 runs to 16 residues. CDR3: CASSQPLAGGSVGQFF. The CDR3 DNA follows: TGCGCCAGCAGCCAACCCCTAGCGGGGGGTTCTGTGGGGCAGTTCTTC.

This clonotype was observed a few times. The V call is TRBV7-9, the J call TRBJ2-3; TRBD2 is a possible D gene (7 bases). Germline lookup yields CDR1 SEHNR and CDR2 FQNEAQ (reference sequence). The CDR3 runs 13 residues. The V gene lost 6 bases and the J gene lost 4 bases, with 11 bases spanning the gap. The CDR3 reads CASRVGGPDTQYF. CDR3 bases: TGTGCCAGCAGAGTGGGGGGGCCAGATACGCAGTATTTT.

As regards this clonotype: A read error may be the cause here, since a much bigger clone is one base away. The chain has TRBV3-1 and TRBJ2-1; D possibly corresponds to TRBD1 (5 bases). The CDR3 extends over 18 amino acids. The germline V and J ends were trimmed by 3 bases and 2 bases, with 20 bases remaining between them. Germline CDR1 LGHDT, CDR2 YNNKEL (reference sequence). The CDR3 sequence: CASSQDRGMVLTYNEQFF. CDR3 DNA sequence: TGTGCCAGCAGCCAGGATAGGGGAATGGTCCTAACCTACAATGAGCAGTTCTTC.

The table lists this clonotype with a few counts. J is TRBJ2-7 and V is TRBV4-2, with TRBD2 matching over 10 bases. Germline CDR1 is LGHNA and CDR2 is YNFKEQ. The CDR3 totals 16 residues. The ends lost 4 bases at V and 0 bases at J; junction bases unmatched: 6. CDR3 sequence (DNA): TGTGCCAGCAGCCCTGGACTAGCGGAGAGCTCCTACGAGCAGTACTTC. This encodes CASSPGLAESSYEQYF.